These 2 T cell receptor beta chains were sequenced from one sample in a study of read filtering for tumor transcriptome and immune sequencing. This library used roughly 400 ng RNA and molecular barcoded adaptors spanning alpha/delta and beta/gamma chains. TCRdb passed the reads through MiXCR, listing each CDR3 protein once. The repertoire consists of under 150,000 distinct CDR3 sequences, with less than 15% occurring once and the leading ten covering 7.5% to 10%. Sequenced material: a population of CD138-negative cells sorted from bone marrow. Receptors originate from a donor over 35 with multiple myeloma.

Note on this clonotype: The CDR3 end shows no conserved phenylalanine or tryptophan, and so a read error is likely. The rearrangement links TRBV5-4 to TRBJ1-5; 7 bases agree with TRBD1. The CDR3 loop spans 16 amino acids. J gave up 0 bases and V 4 bases, and 7 bases lay outside the gene matches. The germline V gene has CDR1 SGHNT and CDR2 YYREEE (reference sequence). CDR3 region: CASSGCRGGSNQPQHL. The CDR3 bases are TGTGCCAGCAGCGGTTGCAGGGGGGGTAGCAATCAGCCCCAGCATTTA.

This clonotype came up many times. J is TRBJ2-6 and V is TRBV29-1; TRBD2 agrees at 13 bases. Germline V CDR1 and CDR2: SQVTM, ANQGSEA. Losses at the gene ends were 7 bases for V and 2 bases for J; bases not matched to a gene: 11. This CDR3 contains 18 residues. CDR3 DNA sequence: TGCAGCGCCCGCGGGACTAGCGGGAAGGGTGCTGGGGCCAACGTCCTGACTTTC. Translation gives CSARGTSGKGAGANVLTF. Together with reference TRBV29-1 and TRBJ2-6, the CDR3 gives the full variable domain: SAVISQKPSRDICQRGTSLTIQCQVDSQVTMMFWYRQQPGQSLTLIATANQGSEATYESGFVIDKFPISRPNLTFSTLTVSNMSPEDSSIYLCSARGTSGKGAGANVLTFGAGSRLTVL.